The 9 T cell receptor beta chains below come from one sample, sequenced in a study of T cell changes during pregnancy in multiple sclerosis. The protocol was immunoSEQ multiplex PCR, while the TCRdb copy is restricted to in-frame clones and leaves out a portion. The table shows about 49,000 clones, with approximately 94% occurring only once. The sample consisted of CD8+ T cells from peripheral blood mononuclear cells, taken before pregnancy. These receptor sequences come from a female donor with multiple sclerosis, enrolled in a pregnancy study.

This clone was seen a single time. The V call is TRBV11-2, the J call TRBJ1-1; the match to TRBD1 covers 7 bases. The CDR3 length is 15 residues. Unmatched junction bases numbered 6, after V lost 4 bases and J lost 1 base. Germline V lookup: CDR1 SGHAT, CDR2 FQNNGV. The CDR3 DNA reads as TGTGCCAGCAGCTCCCTGACAGGGACGAACACTGAAGCTTTCTTT. Translated: CASSSLTGTNTEAFF.

This rearrangement joins TRBV28 to TRBJ2-7; 12 nucleotides agree with TRBD2. There are 19 residues in the CDR3. Germline lookup yields CDR1 MDHEN and CDR2 SYDVKM. Trimming removed 5 bases from V and 2 bases from J; junction bases left unmatched: 16. For the CDR3, the DNA is TGTGCCAGCAGTCCTGCAATACCGGGACTAGCGGGCGGAGCCTACGAGCAGTACTTC. Its protein is CASSPAIPGLAGGAYEQYF.

The chain recombines TRBV18 with TRBJ1-1, with D unresolved. Germline V gene data show CDR1 as KGHSH and CDR2 as LQKENI. This CDR3 has 13 amino acids. V lost 2 bases, J lost 8 bases, and 12 bases lay in between. CDR3 coding DNA: TGTGCCAGCTCACCATATACCGGGGAAGAAGCTTTCTTT. The encoded protein is CASSPYTGEEAFF.

The rearrangement uses TRBV27 and TRBJ1-1; D is uncertain. CDR1 and CDR2 from the germline V gene are MNHEY and SMNVEV (reference sequence). The CDR3 has 13 amino acids. Deletions cut 3 bases from V and 2 bases from J, with 7 bases between. The CDR3 spells CASSFSGNTEAFF. For the CDR3, the DNA is TGTGCCAGCAGTTTTTCGGGAAACACTGAAGCTTTCTTT.

The CDR3 DNA sequence: TGTGCCAGTAGTTCTGACAGCACCGGGGAGCTGTTTTTT. This codes for CASSSDSTGELFF. The chain recombines TRBV19 with TRBJ2-2; TRBD1 might be the D (5 bases). Germline V gene lookup returns CDR1 LNHDA and CDR2 SQIVND (reference sequence). This CDR3 is built from 13 residues. The germline V and J ends were trimmed by 5 bases and 4 bases, with 8 bases remaining between them.

The gene calls are TRBV19 and TRBJ2-5; TRBD1 might be the D (5 bases). The germline V gene has CDR1 LNHDA and CDR2 SQIVND (reference sequence). There are 14 residues in the CDR3. Trimming pared 5 bases from V and 1 base from J, leaving 11 bases between. The CDR3 region is CASSPTVFQETQYF. DNA of the CDR3: TGTGCCAGTAGTCCGACAGTATTCCAAGAGACCCAGTACTTC.

The chain combines TRBV7-8 with TRBJ2-7, with D perhaps TRBD1 (7 bases). V lost 2 bases and J lost 5, with 13 bases in between. The germline CDR1 and CDR2 sequences are SGHVS and FQNEAQ. The CDR3 runs to 14 residues. In DNA, the CDR3 is TGTGCCAGCAGCTTAAGACAGGGCGGGAACGAGCAGTACTTC. This codes for CASSLRQGGNEQYF.

This clone has at least ten counts. J is TRBJ1-5 and V is TRBV12-5, with TRBD1 identical over 7 bases. The CDR3 is made up of 14 amino acids. J was trimmed by 7 bases and V by 1 base; bases with no gene match: 4. CDR1 and CDR2 from the germline V gene are LGHNT and FRNRAP. CDR3 sequence reads: CASGLGGQRQPQHF. CDR3 nucleotides: TGTGCTAGTGGTTTGGGGGGACAGCGACAGCCCCAGCATTTT.

This chain links TRBV4-1 with TRBJ2-7; D gene uncertain. Between the trimmed V and J ends, which lost 1 base and 2 bases, there was a span of 12 bases. The CDR3 is 15 residues long. CDR1 and CDR2 (germline): MGHRA, YSYEKL. DNA of the CDR3: TGCGCCAGCAGCCAAGCAAGCGCGTCCGCCTACGAGCAGTACTTC. Its protein is CASSQASASAYEQYF.